The 31 T cell receptor beta chains below were found in one sample sequenced in a study of cytomegalovirus exposure and HLA in healthy donors. 13 Jbeta primers and 60 Vbeta primers were used for the PCR. The table came from immunoSEQ multiplex PCR; TCRdb's copy has only in-frame clones and leaves some out. The profile shows 210,000 or so clones, 80% to 90% of them singletons. Sequencing was performed on PBMCs. Receptors were obtained from a girl aged 2 to 10 in good health and CMV-seronegative.

This chain joins TRBV2 and TRBJ1-6; D might be TRBD1 (5 bases). Germline CDR1 is SNHLY and CDR2 is FYNNEI. The ends were cut back, 3 bases at V and 7 bases at J, with 10 bases in the middle. The CDR3 consists of 14 residues. This CDR3 is CASSEERGNSPLHF. For the CDR3, the DNA is TGTGCCAGCAGTGAGGAAAGGGGAAATTCACCCCTCCACTTT.

This chain links TRBV6-1 with TRBJ1-1; D possibly corresponds to TRBD1 (5 bases). Germline CDR1 is MNHNS and CDR2 is SASEGT. V lost 4 bases and J 1 base, leaving 10 bases between the germline ends. The length of the CDR3 is 14 residues. CDR3 region: CASSGRGGNTEAFF. The CDR3 DNA reads as TGTGCCAGCAGTGGACGGGGGGGGAACACTGAAGCTTTCTTT.

V is TRBV7-6 and J is TRBJ1-4; D unclear. Trimming shortened V by 2 bases and J by 8 bases, and 9 bases separated the two germline ends. The germline V gene encodes CDR1 SGHVS and CDR2 FNYEAQ. The CDR3 is 13 residues long. The CDR3 DNA reads as TGTGCCAGCAGCTTACGCCACTTGGAAAAACTGTTTTTT. Translated: CASSLRHLEKLFF.

The rearrangement uses TRBV10-2 and TRBJ2-3, with 8 bases lining up with TRBD1. V shed 5 bases, J shed 1 base, and the junction held 8 bases outside the gene matches. CDR1 and CDR2 (germline): WSHSY, SAAADI. The CDR3 is made up of 16 amino acids. The CDR3 sequence: CASSRTGNPGTDTQYF. CDR3 nucleotides: TGCGCCAGCAGTAGGACAGGGAACCCGGGCACAGATACGCAGTATTTT.

The CDR3 reads CASGQGRNQPQHF. The DNA for the CDR3 is TGTGCCAGCGGACAGGGCCGCAATCAGCCCCAGCATTTT. V usage is TRBV5-8 and J usage is TRBJ1-5; 8 nucleotides line up with TRBD1. The CDR3 length is 13 residues. CDR1 and CDR2 from the germline V gene are SGHTS and YDEGEE. Trimming took 7 bases from V and 2 from J; bases not matched to a gene: 2.

CDR3 protein: CASSSAGGSSYEQYF. CDR3 coding DNA: TGTGCCAGCAGCTCCGCGGGGGGTTCCTCCTACGAGCAGTACTTC. The chain couples TRBV2 to TRBJ2-7; TRBD2 matches 8 bases. From germline, CDR1 is SNHLY and CDR2 FYNNEI. The CDR3 extends over 15 amino acids. With 6 bases clipped from V and 0 bases from J, the junction kept 7 bases outside the gene matches. The full variable domain, its missing parts supplied by reference TRBV2 and TRBJ2-7, is EPEVTQTPSHQVTQMGQEVILRCVPISNHLYFYWYRQILGQKVEFLVSFYNNEISEKSEIFDDQFSVERPDGSNFTLKIRSTKLEDSAMYFCASSSAGGSSYEQYFGPGTRLTVT.

The chain employs TRBV4-2 and TRBJ1-3, with 10 nucleotides matching TRBD1. Germline assignment: CDR1 LGHNA and CDR2 YNFKEQ. J was trimmed by 2 bases and V by 4 bases; bases with no gene match: 11. The CDR3 runs 18 residues. The CDR3, as DNA: TGTGCCAGCAGCCTATCATACCTGGGACAGGGGACTGGAAACACCATATATTTT. Translating gives CASSLSYLGQGTGNTIYF.

This chain connects TRBV19 to TRBJ2-7; unclear D gene. The V end was cut by 5 bases, the J end by 0 bases, with 8 bases between. CDR1 LNHDA and CDR2 SQIVND come from the germline V gene (reference sequence). The CDR3 is made up of 13 amino acids. The CDR3 spells CASSRYNSYEQYF. CDR3 DNA: TGTGCCAGTAGTCGGTATAACTCCTACGAGCAGTACTTC.

For the CDR3, the DNA is TGTGCCAGCAGCCCAGGACTAGCGCAAGAGACCCAGTACTTC. Translated, it gives CASSPGLAQETQYF. The chain links TRBV7-6 to TRBJ2-5; TRBD2 matches at 9 bases. V shed 5 bases, J shed 2 bases, and the junction held 3 bases outside the gene matches. The CDR3 covers 14 residues. Germline-derived CDR1 and CDR2 are SGHVS and FNYEAQ.

This rearrangement joins TRBV6-1 to TRBJ1-5, with 9 bases identical to TRBD1. From germline, CDR1 is MNHNS and CDR2 SASEGT. With V trimmed by 7 bases and J by 5 bases, 3 bases remained unmatched. The CDR3 runs to 13 residues. In DNA, the CDR3 is TGTGCCAGCACCCGACAGGGGGATCAGCCCCAGCATTTT. Protein product: CASTRQGDQPQHF.

This clone was counted between two and nine times. Relative to the germline gene, one junction end is altered; a read error may explain this. V usage is TRBV7-9 and J usage is TRBJ1-3; D gene ambiguous. This CDR3 comprises 12 residues. The V gene's germline CDR1 is SEHNR and CDR2 FQNEAQ (reference sequence). This CDR3 reads CSSSELGYTIYF. Written as DNA, the CDR3 is TGTTCCAGCAGCGAGCTTGGTTACACCATATATTTT. The entire variable domain, with the rest obtained from reference TRBV7-9 and TRBJ1-3, is as follows: DTGVSQNPRHKITKRGQNVTFRCDPISEHNRLYWYRQTLGQGPEFLTYFQNEAQLEKSRLLSDRFSAERPKGSFSTLEIQRTEQGDSAMYLCSSSELGYTIYFGEGSWLTVV.

This chain uses TRBV7-9 with TRBJ2-5, with D perhaps TRBD1 (6 bases). The DNA matches TRBJ2-7 better at its end, which makes the J call doubtful. CDR1 is SEHNR and CDR2 is FQNEAQ in the germline V gene (reference sequence). The CDR3 length is 16 residues. The CDR3 spells CASSSVGTLSSYEQYF. Written as DNA, the CDR3 is TGTGCCAGCAGCTCGGTGGGGACACTTAGCTCCTACGAGCAGTACTTC.

The rearrangement links TRBV7-2 to TRBJ1-2; D possibly corresponds to TRBD1 (6 bases). Germline lookup yields CDR1 SGHTA and CDR2 FQGNSA. This CDR3 has 14 residues. V was pared by 6 bases and J by 2 bases, with 13 bases between. CDR3 in DNA: TGTGCCAGCAGTCTCTACGGACAGAACTATGGCTACACCTTC. It specifies CASSLYGQNYGYTF.

The chain couples TRBV6-5 to TRBJ1-5; D is unresolved. The CDR3 is made up of 14 amino acids. Trimming took 2 bases from V and 6 from J, leaving 11 bases between them. Germline V gene lookup returns CDR1 MNHEY and CDR2 SVGAGI. The CDR3 region is CASSYDGYGQPQHF. The CDR3 DNA sequence: TGTGCCAGCAGTTACGACGGGTACGGTCAGCCCCAGCATTTT.

The genes are TRBV6-5 and TRBJ2-5; 12 positions agree with TRBD2. The CDR3 is 16 amino acids. Germline trimming cut 2 bases from V and 5 bases from J; bases unmatched to any gene: 6. Per the germline V gene, CDR1 is MNHEY and CDR2 is SVGAGI. CDR3 loop: CASSYRLAGGWETQYF. The CDR3 DNA sequence: TGTGCCAGCAGTTACAGGCTAGCGGGAGGGTGGGAGACCCAGTACTTC.

CDR3 DNA sequence: TGTGCCAGCAGCTATCAAACAGGGGGCCTAGCTAACTATGGCTACACCTTC. Translated: CASSYQTGGLANYGYTF. The chain joins TRBV11-2 to TRBJ1-2; 9 nucleotides match TRBD1. This CDR3 has 17 residues. The germline gives CDR1 SGHAT, CDR2 FQNNGV. J gave up 0 bases and V 4 bases, and 9 bases lay outside the gene matches.

The chain couples TRBV13 to TRBJ2-2; D gene unclear. The CDR3 contains 14 residues. Per germline, CDR1 PRHDT and CDR2 FYEKMQ (reference sequence). The V end lost 1 base, the J end lost 1 base, and 4 bases lay between the germline ends. The CDR3 protein is CASSLAQNTGELFF. CDR3 sequence (DNA): TGTGCCAGCAGCTTAGCACAGAACACCGGGGAGCTGTTTTTT.

The V gene is TRBV27, the J gene TRBJ2-1; D is perhaps TRBD1 (6 bases). The CDR3 is made up of 15 amino acids. Germline-derived CDR1 and CDR2 are MNHEY and SMNVEV (reference sequence). V was clipped by 8 bases and J by 0 bases, with 14 bases between them. CDR3 protein: CASGLDSSSYNEQFF. In DNA, the CDR3 is TGTGCCAGCGGACTGGACAGTAGCTCCTACAATGAGCAGTTCTTC.

This chain uses TRBV7-8 with TRBJ2-3; no clear D. The length of the CDR3 is 15 residues. V was cut by 1 base and J by 2 bases, with 10 bases left in between. Germline lookup yields CDR1 SGHVS and CDR2 FQNEAQ. The CDR3 DNA follows: TGTGCCAGCAGCTTAGGGCGGAGAGACACAGATACGCAGTATTTT. This gives the protein CASSLGRRDTDTQYF.

The chain employs TRBV27 and TRBJ2-7, with TRBD1 matching over 7 bases. Germline trimming cut 3 bases from V and 5 bases from J; bases unmatched to any gene: 4. Germline CDR1 is MNHEY and CDR2 is SMNVEV (reference sequence). CDR3 length: 13 residues. The CDR3 spells CASSLIRGNEQYF. In DNA form, the CDR3 reads TGTGCCAGCAGTTTGATCAGGGGGAACGAGCAGTACTTC.

This chain links TRBV19 with TRBJ2-7, with D possibly being TRBD2 (6 bases). Germline V CDR1 and CDR2: LNHDA, SQIVND (reference sequence). V was trimmed by 7 bases and J by 0 bases, leaving 16 bases between them. The CDR3 is made up of 15 amino acids. CDR3 amino acids: CASNGFGGSSYEQYF. The DNA for the CDR3 is TGTGCCAGTAACGGGTTTGGGGGGAGCTCCTACGAGCAGTACTTC.

The V gene is TRBV5-4, the J gene TRBJ1-1; D is unresolved. The CDR3 consists of 12 residues. V was cut by 4 bases and J by 6 bases, with 10 bases left in between. Germline V CDR1 and CDR2: SGHNT, YYREEE (reference sequence). The CDR3 coding sequence is TGTGCCAGCAGCCTACTCGAAGCTGAAGCTTTCTTT. Protein product: CASSLLEAEAFF.

The J gene is TRBJ1-3, the V gene TRBV7-9; D unresolved. V was shortened by 5 bases and J by 7 bases, with 15 bases between the two germline ends. Germline CDR1 SEHNR, CDR2 FQNEAQ (reference sequence). CDR3 length: 14 amino acids. The CDR3 reads CASSPKRFGNTIYF. DNA of the CDR3: TGTGCCAGCAGCCCCAAAAGGTTCGGGAACACCATATATTTT.

In this sample, this clone turned up a few times. V is TRBV29-1 and J is TRBJ2-7, with TRBD1 identical over 7 bases. The CDR3 runs to 13 residues. Losses at the gene ends were 6 bases for V and 10 bases for J; bases not matched to a gene: 15. Germline V gene data show CDR1 as SQVTM and CDR2 as ANQGSEA. CDR3 nucleotides: TGCAGCGTCGTCGGGACAGTACTACGAAGCCAGTACTTC. This encodes CSVVGTVLRSQYF.

V usage is TRBV2 and J usage is TRBJ2-7; TRBD1 agrees at 10 bases. V shed 5 bases, J shed 4 bases, and the junction held 5 bases outside the gene matches. CDR1 is SNHLY, CDR2 FYNNEI, per germline. There are 14 residues in the CDR3. The CDR3 region has the DNA TGTGCCAGCAGTCTCGGGACAGGGGAGTACGAGCAGTACTTC. Protein product: CASSLGTGEYEQYF.

The chain has TRBV7-9 and TRBJ1-2; D is unclear. Germline V gives CDR1 SEHNR, CDR2 FQNEAQ (reference sequence). CDR3 length: 16 amino acids. The V gene lost 5 bases and the J gene lost 2 bases, with 18 bases spanning the gap. Here the CDR3 reads CASSPKTRSSNYGYTF. The CDR3 nucleotides read TGTGCCAGCAGCCCAAAGACTCGCAGTTCCAACTATGGCTACACCTTC.

The V gene is TRBV27, the J gene TRBJ2-7; D is undetermined. With 5 bases removed from V and 0 bases from J, the gap between germline ends came to 11 bases. The length of the CDR3 is 14 residues. Per germline, CDR1 MNHEY and CDR2 SMNVEV (reference sequence). This CDR3 reads CASSEGGSSYEQYF. The CDR3 DNA follows: TGTGCCAGCAGTGAAGGCGGCAGCTCCTACGAGCAGTACTTC.

The chain links TRBV20-1 to TRBJ2-7; no definite D call. Per germline, CDR1 DFQATT and CDR2 SNEGSKA (reference sequence). The CDR3 loop spans 10 amino acids. V was trimmed by 5 bases and J by 4 bases, leaving 6 bases between them. CDR3 protein: CSASVYEQYF. The DNA of the CDR3 is TGCAGTGCTTCAGTATACGAGCAGTACTTC.

V is TRBV5-1 and J is TRBJ2-3; D is unresolved. Trimming took off 1 base at V and 3 bases at J, with 6 bases between the two ends. CDR1 and CDR2 (germline): SGHRS, YFSETQ. The CDR3 spans 13 residues. CDR3 in DNA: TGCGCCAGCAGCTTGAGGCGGACAGATACGCAGTATTTT. Amino acids: CASSLRRTDTQYF.

CDR3 in amino acids: CASSQAGGHEQFF. The CDR3 coding sequence is TGTGCCAGCAGTCAGGCGGGGGGCCATGAGCAGTTCTTC. The genes are TRBV27 and TRBJ2-1; 8 positions match TRBD2. The CDR3 runs 13 residues. V was pared by 5 bases and J by 8 bases, with 5 bases of the junction left unmatched. Germline V gene sequence: CDR1 MNHEY, CDR2 SMNVEV (reference sequence).

The chain is built from TRBV11-2 and TRBJ2-7; 7 bases line up with TRBD2. Trimming took 2 bases from V and 3 from J; bases not matched to a gene: 19. In germline, CDR1 is SGHAT, CDR2 FQNNGV. This CDR3 spans 19 amino acids. The CDR3 reads CASSLQILGRVRIDYEQYF. DNA of the CDR3: TGTGCCAGCAGCTTACAAATCCTAGGGAGGGTCCGGATAGACTACGAGCAGTACTTC.